Listed below are T cell receptor beta chains from one sample, sequenced in a study of blood T cell repertoires in COVID-19. The assay was immunoSEQ multiplex PCR, and TCRdb's table has in-frame clones only and misses some. Of about 180,000 clones listed, about 83% are singletons. The sequencing input was peripheral blood. All receptors come from a person aged 65 to 85 with COVID-19, enrolled during active disease. Each CDR3 is given with its conserved first and last residue. The D gene is left open where the match is weak.

d_call	v_call	j_call	cdr3_aa	cdr3_nt
TRBD1	TRBV3-1/TRBV3-2	TRBJ2-7	CASSPGTGSYEQYF	TGTGCCAGCAGCCCCGGGACAGGGAGCTACGAGCAGTACTTC
TRBD1	TRBV5-4	TRBJ1-1	CASSLTGGEAFF	TGTGCCAGCAGCCTTACAGGGGGTGAAGCTTTCTTT
TRBD1	TRBV15	TRBJ2-7	CATSRGGTGVRNEQYF	TGTGCCACCAGCAGGGGCGGGACAGGGGTCCGGAACGAGCAGTACTTC
.	TRBV4-2	TRBJ1-4	CASSQERGVGEKLFF	TGTGCCAGCAGCCAAGAAAGGGGCGTTGGTGAAAAACTGTTTTTT
.	TRBV19	TRBJ1-5	CASSIPPTFNQPQHF	TGTGCCAGTAGTATCCCCCCCACATTCAATCAGCCCCAGCATTTT
TRBD2	TRBV29-1	TRBJ2-1	CSVQNATGLAIDNEQFF	TGCAGCGTCCAAAACGCGACAGGACTAGCAATAGACAATGAGCAGTTCTTC
TRBD1	TRBV11-2	TRBJ2-7	CASSPRGQAYEQYF	TGTGCCAGCAGCCCTAGGGGACAGGCCTACGAGCAGTACTTC
.	TRBV18	TRBJ1-4	CASSPGLTTNEKLFF	TGTGCCAGCTCACCAGGGCTGACAACTAATGAAAAACTGTTTTTT
.	TRBV18	TRBJ2-1	CASSPEAVIREQFF	TGTGCCAGCTCACCAGAGGCGGTAATACGTGAGCAGTTCTTC
.	TRBV11-2	TRBJ2-2	CASSLLDSWNTGELFF	TGTGCCAGCAGCCTACTTGACTCCTGGAACACCGGGGAGCTGTTTTTT
TRBD1	TRBV27	TRBJ2-3	CASSYKTIRGQGVLRTDTQYF	TGTGCCAGCAGTTACAAAACCATTCGGGGACAGGGGGTTTTGAGGACAGATACGCAGTATTTT